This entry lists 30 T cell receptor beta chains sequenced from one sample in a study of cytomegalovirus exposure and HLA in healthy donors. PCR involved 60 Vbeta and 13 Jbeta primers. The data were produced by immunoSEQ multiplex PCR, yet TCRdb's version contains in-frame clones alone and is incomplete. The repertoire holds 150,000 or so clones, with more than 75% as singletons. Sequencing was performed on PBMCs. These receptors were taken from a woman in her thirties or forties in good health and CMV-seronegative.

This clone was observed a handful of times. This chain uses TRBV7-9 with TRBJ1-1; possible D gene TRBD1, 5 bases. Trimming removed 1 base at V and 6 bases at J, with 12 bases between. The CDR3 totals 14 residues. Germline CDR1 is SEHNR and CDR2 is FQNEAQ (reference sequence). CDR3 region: CASSLVPARAEAFF. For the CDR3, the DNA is TGTGCCAGCAGCTTAGTACCGGCCAGGGCTGAAGCTTTCTTT.

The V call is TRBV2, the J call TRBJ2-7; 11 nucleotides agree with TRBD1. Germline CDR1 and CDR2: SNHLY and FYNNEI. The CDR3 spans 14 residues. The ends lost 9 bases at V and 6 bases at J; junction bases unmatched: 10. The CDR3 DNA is TGTGCCAGTTCCTTGGGGACAGGGGGAACCGAGCAGTACTTC. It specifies CASSLGTGGTEQYF.

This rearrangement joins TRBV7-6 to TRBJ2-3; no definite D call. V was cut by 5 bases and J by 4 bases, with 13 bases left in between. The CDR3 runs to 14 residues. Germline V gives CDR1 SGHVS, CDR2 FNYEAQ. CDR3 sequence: CASSPRSYSDTQYF. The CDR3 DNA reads TGTGCCAGCAGCCCTCGATCCTACTCAGATACGCAGTATTTT.

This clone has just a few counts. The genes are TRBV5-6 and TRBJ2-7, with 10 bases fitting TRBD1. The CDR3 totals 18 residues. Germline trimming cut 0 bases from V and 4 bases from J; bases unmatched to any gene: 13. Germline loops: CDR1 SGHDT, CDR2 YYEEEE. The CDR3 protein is CASSLDYSDRGILYEQYF. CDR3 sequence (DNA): TGTGCCAGCAGCTTGGACTACTCGGACAGGGGGATTCTTTACGAGCAGTACTTC. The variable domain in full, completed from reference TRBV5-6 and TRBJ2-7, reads DAGVTQSPTHLIKTRGQQVTLRCSPKSGHDTVSWYQQALGQGPQFIFQYYEEEERQRGNFPDRFSGHQFPNYSSELNVNALLLGDSALYLCASSLDYSDRGILYEQYFGPGTRLTVT.

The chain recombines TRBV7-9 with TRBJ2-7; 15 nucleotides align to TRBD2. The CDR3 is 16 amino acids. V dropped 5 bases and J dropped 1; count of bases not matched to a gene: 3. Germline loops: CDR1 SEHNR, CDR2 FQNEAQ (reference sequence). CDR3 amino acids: CASSPGTSGGSYEQYF. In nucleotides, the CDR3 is TGTGCCAGCAGCCCCGGGACTAGCGGGGGGTCCTACGAGCAGTACTTC.

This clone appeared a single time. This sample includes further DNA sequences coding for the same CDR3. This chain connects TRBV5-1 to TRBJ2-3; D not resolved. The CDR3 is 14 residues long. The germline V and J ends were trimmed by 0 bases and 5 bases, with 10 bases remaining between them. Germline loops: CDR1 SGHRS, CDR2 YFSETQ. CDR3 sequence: CASSLALTEDTQYF. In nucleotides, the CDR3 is TGCGCCAGCAGCTTGGCCCTGACTGAAGATACGCAGTATTTT.

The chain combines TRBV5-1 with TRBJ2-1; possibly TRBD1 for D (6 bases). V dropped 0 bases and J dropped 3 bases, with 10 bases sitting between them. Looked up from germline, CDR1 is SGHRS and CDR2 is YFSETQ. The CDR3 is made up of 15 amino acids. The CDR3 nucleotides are TGCGCCAGCAGCTTGGCCCCGGACAGCTACAATGAGCAGTTCTTC. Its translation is CASSLAPDSYNEQFF.

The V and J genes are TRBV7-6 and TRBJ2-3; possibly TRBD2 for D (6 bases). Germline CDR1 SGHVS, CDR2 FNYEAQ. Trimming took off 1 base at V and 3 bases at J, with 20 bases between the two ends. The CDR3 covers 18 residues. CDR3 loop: CASSLEFSRRGGTDTQYF. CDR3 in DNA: TGTGCCAGCAGCTTAGAGTTCAGCAGGCGGGGAGGAACAGATACGCAGTATTTT.

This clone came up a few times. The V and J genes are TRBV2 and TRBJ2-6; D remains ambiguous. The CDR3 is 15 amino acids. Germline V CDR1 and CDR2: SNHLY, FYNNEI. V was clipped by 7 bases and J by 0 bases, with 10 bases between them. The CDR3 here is CASTRGFSGANVLTF. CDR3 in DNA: TGTGCCAGCACCAGAGGTTTCTCTGGGGCCAACGTCCTGACTTTC.

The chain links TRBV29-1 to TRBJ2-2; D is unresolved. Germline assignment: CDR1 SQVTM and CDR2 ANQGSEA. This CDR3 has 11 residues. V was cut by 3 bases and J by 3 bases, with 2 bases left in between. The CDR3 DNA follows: TGCAGCGTTGACTACACCGGGGAGCTGTTTTTT. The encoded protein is CSVDYTGELFF.

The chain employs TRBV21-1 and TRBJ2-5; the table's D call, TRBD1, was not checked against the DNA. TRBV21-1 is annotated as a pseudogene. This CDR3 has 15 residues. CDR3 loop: CASSKDPGRQETQYF. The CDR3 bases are TGTGCCAGCAGCAAAGACCCAGGGCGCCAGGAGACCCAGTACTTC.

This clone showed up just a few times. The CDR3 reads CASGRQVSTDTQYF. CDR3 nucleotide sequence: TGTGCCAGCGGAAGACAGGTTAGCACAGATACGCAGTATTTT. The chain employs TRBV2 and TRBJ2-3; maybe TRBD1 (6 bases). V was cut by 8 bases and J by 0 bases, with 12 bases left in between. Germline V gives CDR1 SNHLY, CDR2 FYNNEI. This CDR3 is 14 amino acids long.

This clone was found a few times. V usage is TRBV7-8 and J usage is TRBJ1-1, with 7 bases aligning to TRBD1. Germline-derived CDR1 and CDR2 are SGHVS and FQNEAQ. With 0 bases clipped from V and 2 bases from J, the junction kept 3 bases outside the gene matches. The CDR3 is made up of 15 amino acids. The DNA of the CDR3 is TGTGCCAGCAGCTTAGCAGGGGGCGGAAACACTGAAGCTTTCTTT. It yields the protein CASSLAGGGNTEAFF.

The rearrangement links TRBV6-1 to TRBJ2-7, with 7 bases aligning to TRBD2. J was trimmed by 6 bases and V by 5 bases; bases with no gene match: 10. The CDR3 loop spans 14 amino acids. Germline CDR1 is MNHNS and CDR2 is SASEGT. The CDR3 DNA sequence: TGTGCCAGCAGTCTCGAGGAAGCGGGATTCGAGCAGTACTTC. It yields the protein CASSLEEAGFEQYF.

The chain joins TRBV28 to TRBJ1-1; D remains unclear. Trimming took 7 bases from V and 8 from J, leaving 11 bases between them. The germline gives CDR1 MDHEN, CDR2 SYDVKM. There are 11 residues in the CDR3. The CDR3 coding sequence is TGTGCCAGCACGCTGAACAGAGAAGCTTTCTTT. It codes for CASTLNREAFF.

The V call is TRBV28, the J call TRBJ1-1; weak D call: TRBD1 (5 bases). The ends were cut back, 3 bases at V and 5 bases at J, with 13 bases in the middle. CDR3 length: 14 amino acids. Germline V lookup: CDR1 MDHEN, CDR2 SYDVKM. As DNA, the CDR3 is TGTGCCAGCAGTTTGGCGGGGCGGAAGACTGAAGCTTTCTTT. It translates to CASSLAGRKTEAFF.

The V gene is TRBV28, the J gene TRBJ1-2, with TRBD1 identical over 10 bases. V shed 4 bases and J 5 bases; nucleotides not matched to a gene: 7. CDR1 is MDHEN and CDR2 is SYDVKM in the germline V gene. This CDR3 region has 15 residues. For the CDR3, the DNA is TGTGCCAGCAGTTCGACGGGACAGGGGAGGTATGGCTACACCTTC. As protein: CASSSTGQGRYGYTF.

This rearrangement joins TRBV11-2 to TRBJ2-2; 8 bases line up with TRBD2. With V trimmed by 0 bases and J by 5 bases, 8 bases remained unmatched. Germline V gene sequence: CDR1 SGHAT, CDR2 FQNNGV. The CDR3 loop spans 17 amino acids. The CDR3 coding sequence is TGTGCCAGCAGCTTAGACGGGAGGGGGTTAGAAACCGGGGAGCTGTTTTTT. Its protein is CASSLDGRGLETGELFF.

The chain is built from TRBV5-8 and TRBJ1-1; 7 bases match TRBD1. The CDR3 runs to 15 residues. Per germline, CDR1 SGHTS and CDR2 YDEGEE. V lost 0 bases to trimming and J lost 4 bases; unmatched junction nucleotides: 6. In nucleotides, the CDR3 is TGTGCCAGCAGCTTGGGTGTTAAGGGGGCCACTGAAGCTTTCTTT. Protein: CASSLGVKGATEAFF.

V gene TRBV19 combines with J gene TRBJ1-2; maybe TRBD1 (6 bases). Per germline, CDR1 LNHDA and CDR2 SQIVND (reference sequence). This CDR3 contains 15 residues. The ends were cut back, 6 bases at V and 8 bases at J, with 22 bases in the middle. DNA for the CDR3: TGTGCCAGTAGCCCCCGGGGAGGGGGGTATAGAGGCTACACCTTC. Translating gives CASSPRGGGYRGYTF.

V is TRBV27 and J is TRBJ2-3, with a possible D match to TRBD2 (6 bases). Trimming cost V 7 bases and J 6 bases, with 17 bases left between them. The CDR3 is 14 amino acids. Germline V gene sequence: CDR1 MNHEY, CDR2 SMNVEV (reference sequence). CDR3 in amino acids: CASKGWEEGDTQYF. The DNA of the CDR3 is TGTGCCAGCAAAGGGTGGGAGGAGGGGGATACGCAGTATTTT.

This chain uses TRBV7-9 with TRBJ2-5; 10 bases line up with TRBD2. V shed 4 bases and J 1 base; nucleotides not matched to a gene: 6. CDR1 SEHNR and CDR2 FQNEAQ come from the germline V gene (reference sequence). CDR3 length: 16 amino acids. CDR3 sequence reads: CASSSDGLAVQETQYF. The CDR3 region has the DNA TGTGCCAGCAGCTCAGACGGACTAGCGGTCCAAGAGACCCAGTACTTC. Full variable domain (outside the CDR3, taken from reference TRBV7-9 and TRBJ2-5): DTGVSQNPRHKITKRGQNVTFRCDPISEHNRLYWYRQTLGQGPEFLTYFQNEAQLEKSRLLSDRFSAERPKGSFSTLEIQRTEQGDSAMYLCASSSDGLAVQETQYFGPGTRLLVL.

Here the CDR3 reads CASSSLILGYEQYF. CDR3 sequence (DNA): TGTGCCAGCAGCTCTCTAATACTTGGCTACGAGCAGTACTTC. This chain uses TRBV7-8 with TRBJ2-7, with no clear D. Deletions cut 4 bases from V and 3 bases from J, with 13 bases between. From germline, CDR1 is SGHVS and CDR2 FQNEAQ. The CDR3 consists of 14 residues.

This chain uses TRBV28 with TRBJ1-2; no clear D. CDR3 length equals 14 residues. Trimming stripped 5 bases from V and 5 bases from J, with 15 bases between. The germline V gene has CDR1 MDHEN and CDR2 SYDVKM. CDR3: CASSRFGVSYGYTF. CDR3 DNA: TGTGCCAGCAGTAGATTCGGGGTTTCATATGGCTACACCTTC.

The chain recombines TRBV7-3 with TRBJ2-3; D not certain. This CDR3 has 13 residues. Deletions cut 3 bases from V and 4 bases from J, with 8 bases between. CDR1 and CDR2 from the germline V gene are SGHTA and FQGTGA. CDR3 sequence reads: CASSLIRSDTQYF. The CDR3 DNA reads TGTGCCAGCAGCTTGATACGGTCAGATACGCAGTATTTT.

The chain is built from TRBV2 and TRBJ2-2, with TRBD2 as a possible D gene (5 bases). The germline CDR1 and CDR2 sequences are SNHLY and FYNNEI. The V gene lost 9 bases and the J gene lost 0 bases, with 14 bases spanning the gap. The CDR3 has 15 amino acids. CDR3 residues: CASRGGRSNTGELFF. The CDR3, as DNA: TGTGCCAGTAGAGGAGGACGGTCGAACACCGGGGAGCTGTTTTTT.

The CDR3 DNA reads as TGTGCCAGCAGTGAACGGACTAGCGGGGGTGAGCAGTTCTTC. It yields the protein CASSERTSGGEQFF. This chain uses TRBV2 with TRBJ2-1, with 13 bases fitting TRBD2. CDR3 length: 14 residues. Germline CDR1 and CDR2: SNHLY and FYNNEI. V was pared by 2 bases and J by 9 bases, with 1 base of the junction left unmatched. Full variable domain (missing parts from reference TRBV2 and TRBJ2-1): EPEVTQTPSHQVTQMGQEVILRCVPISNHLYFYWYRQILGQKVEFLVSFYNNEISEKSEIFDDQFSVERPDGSNFTLKIRSTKLEDSAMYFCASSERTSGGEQFFGPGTRLTVL.

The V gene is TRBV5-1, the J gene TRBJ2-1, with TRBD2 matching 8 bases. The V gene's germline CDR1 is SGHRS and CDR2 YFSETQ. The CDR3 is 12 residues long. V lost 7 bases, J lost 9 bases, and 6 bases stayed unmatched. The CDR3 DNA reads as TGCGCCAGCTCCCGGGGGGGCACTGAGCAGTTCTTC. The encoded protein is CASSRGGTEQFF.

CDR3 DNA: TGTGCCAGCAGGGTGACAGGGGGCAATCAGCCCCAGCATTTT. Translation gives CASRVTGGNQPQHF. V usage is TRBV6-5 and J usage is TRBJ1-5; 8 bases are shared with TRBD1. From germline, CDR1 is MNHEY and CDR2 SVGAGI. The CDR3 length is 14 residues. After removal of 6 bases from V and 2 bases from J, the junction contained 3 bases not matched to a gene.

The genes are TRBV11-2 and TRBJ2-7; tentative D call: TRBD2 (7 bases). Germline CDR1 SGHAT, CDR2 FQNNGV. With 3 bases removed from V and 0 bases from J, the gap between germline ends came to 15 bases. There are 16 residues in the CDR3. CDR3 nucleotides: TGTGCCAGCAGCTTGGGGGAGGGGGTTCTCTCCTACGAGCAGTACTTC. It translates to CASSLGEGVLSYEQYF. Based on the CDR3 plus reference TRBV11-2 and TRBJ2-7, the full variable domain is EAGVAQSPRYKIIEKRQSVAFWCNPISGHATLYWYQQILGQGPKLLIQFQNNGVVDDSQLPKDRFSAERLKGVDSTLKIQPAKLEDSAVYLCASSLGEGVLSYEQYFGPGTRLTVT.